This entry lists 22 T cell receptor beta chains sequenced from one sample in a study of blood T cell repertoires in COVID-19 (dated by TCRdb to the early 2020s). The library was obtained by the immunoSEQ multiplex PCR assay. The immuneACCESS repertoire file appears here via TCRdb, limited to in-frame rearrangements. These files lack a portion of the clones; in checked studies, under half of the deficit traces to unresolved V genes, and the cause of the others is not known. This sample comprises about 250,000 clones, 86% of them detected only once. Under 2% of the sample rests with the top ten. The sequencing input was PBMCs or T cells enriched from blood (not recorded which). The receptor source for this set is a man between 35 and 55 years old who had recovered from COVID-19.

V usage is TRBV28 and J usage is TRBJ2-2; D might be TRBD2 (5 bases). V gave up 5 bases and J gave up 1 base, with 8 bases separating them. The CDR3 loop spans 14 amino acids. Germline CDR1 and CDR2: MDHEN and SYDVKM. The chain's CDR3 is CASSRGGNTGELFF. The CDR3, as DNA: TGTGCCAGCAGTCGGGGTGGGAACACCGGGGAGCTGTTTTTT.

This sequence joins TRBV7-2 and TRBJ1-4, with a tentative D call TRBD1 (6 bases). Between the trimmed V and J ends, which lost 2 bases and 11 bases, there was a span of 24 bases. This CDR3 is built from 17 residues. The V gene's germline CDR1 is SGHTA and CDR2 FQGNSA. The CDR3 DNA sequence: TGTGCCAGCAGCTTAAGCGTAGCCCGGGGCGCTCAGGGGAAACTGTTTTTT. Residues: CASSLSVARGAQGKLFF. Looking up the rest from reference TRBV7-2 and TRBJ1-4 gives the full variable domain: GAGVSQSPSNKVTEKGKDVELRCDPISGHTALYWYRQSLGQGLEFLIYFQGNSAPDKSGLPSDRFSAERTGGSVSTLTIQRTQQEDSAVYLCASSLSVARGAQGKLFFGSGTQLSVL.

The rearrangement joins TRBV6-6 to TRBJ1-2; the D gene is possibly TRBD1 (5 bases). Germline values: CDR1 MNHNY, CDR2 SVGAGI (reference sequence). CDR3 length equals 13 residues. Trimming left V 2 bases short and J 4 bases short, with 8 bases between. The CDR3 DNA sequence: TGTGCCAGCAGTTACCTGGGGGGCTATGGCTACACCTTC. It translates to CASSYLGGYGYTF.

This clone is a singleton in its sample. V is TRBV5-4 and J is TRBJ2-5; no clear D gene. Germline-derived CDR1 and CDR2 are SGHNT and YYREEE (reference sequence). The CDR3 has 12 residues. Trimming removed 0 bases at V and 5 bases at J, with 5 bases between. The CDR3 DNA follows: TGTGCCAGCAGCTTGGTTGCGGAGACCCAGTACTTC. This translates into CASSLVAETQYF. The full variable domain, with the rest looked up from reference TRBV5-4 and TRBJ2-5, is ETGVTQSPTHLIKTRGQQVTLRCSSQSGHNTVSWYQQALGQGPQFIFQYYREEENGRGNFPPRFSGLQFPNYSSELNVNALELDDSALYLCASSLVAETQYFGPGTRLLVL.

The chain is built from TRBV6-2 or TRBV6-3 and TRBJ2-3; 7 nucleotides match TRBD2. Germline CDR1 and CDR2: MNHEY and SVGEGT. The CDR3 is made up of 14 amino acids. J gave up 3 bases and V 2 bases, and 2 bases lay outside the gene matches. Written as DNA, the CDR3 is TGTGCCAGCAGTTACGCGGGGGATACAGATACGCAGTATTTT. It codes for CASSYAGDTDTQYF.

The chain has TRBV6-5 and TRBJ2-7; TRBD2 agrees at 9 bases. This CDR3 has 15 amino acids. V was clipped by 6 bases and J by 0 bases; unmatched bases: 6. Germline CDR1 MNHEY, CDR2 SVGAGI. The DNA for the CDR3 is TGTGCCAGCAGCGTACTTAGCGGGGGCTCCTACGAGCAGTACTTC. Its translation is CASSVLSGGSYEQYF.

The chain has TRBV4-1 and TRBJ1-5, with 9 bases that match TRBD1. After removal of 4 bases from V and 0 bases from J, the junction contained 19 bases not matched to a gene. The CDR3 is 21 amino acids. The germline CDR1 and CDR2 sequences are MGHRA and YSYEKL. The DNA for the CDR3 is TGCGCCAGCAGCCTATCTAGCCCGGGACAGGGATTTGGATTTAGCAATCAGCCCCAGCATTTT. Amino acids: CASSLSSPGQGFGFSNQPQHF.

Comments on this clone: One end of the junction varies from germline; a read error may be responsible. V is TRBV7-7 and J is TRBJ2-5; a weak D match, TRBD1 (5 bases). Germline assignment: CDR1 SSHAT and CDR2 FNYEAQ (reference sequence). The CDR3 is 15 residues long. CDR3 residues: CASSLDWGSQGTQYF. In DNA, the CDR3 is TGTGCTAGCAGCTTAGACTGGGGCTCCCAAGGGACCCAGTACTTC.

The V and J genes are TRBV18 and TRBJ1-6; D is undetermined. Germline assignment: CDR1 KGHSH and CDR2 LQKENI. This CDR3 has 13 residues. V was clipped by 3 bases and J by 15 bases, with 15 bases between them. For the CDR3, the DNA is TGTGCCAGCTCACCGAACTGGGAGGGAGACCTCCACTTT. Translation gives CASSPNWEGDLHF.

CDR3 DNA: TGCGCCAGCAGCCCGGCAAGCGGGAGTATCAATGAGCAGTTCTTC. Translation gives CASSPASGSINEQFF. V usage is TRBV4-1 and J usage is TRBJ2-1, with 8 bases fitting TRBD2. J gave up 6 bases and V 4 bases, and 8 bases lay outside the gene matches. This CDR3 has 15 residues. Germline CDR1 reads MGHRA; CDR2 reads YSYEKL.

The chain is built from TRBV27 and TRBJ1-2; no firm D call. This CDR3 has 14 residues. Germline CDR1 MNHEY, CDR2 SMNVEV (reference sequence). Trimming shortened V by 1 base and J by 4 bases, and 10 bases separated the two germline ends. CDR3 DNA: TGTGCCAGCAGTTTATATGGCGGAGTCTATGGCTACACCTTC. Encoded protein: CASSLYGGVYGYTF.

This chain joins TRBV3-1 (or the pseudogene TRBV3-2) and TRBJ2-3, with TRBD1 as a possible D gene (6 bases). With 4 bases removed from V and 0 bases from J, the gap between germline ends came to 17 bases. The CDR3 is 17 amino acids. Germline V gene sequence: CDR1 LGHDT, CDR2 YNNKEL (reference sequence). This chain's CDR3 is CASSREGTTPSTDTQYF. CDR3 DNA sequence: TGTGCCAGCAGCCGGGAAGGGACAACACCTAGCACAGATACGCAGTATTTT.

V usage is TRBV10-2 and J usage is TRBJ2-7; 10 nucleotides line up with TRBD1. V dropped 6 bases and J dropped 3; count of bases not matched to a gene: 8. CDR3 size: 15 residues. Germline-derived CDR1 and CDR2 are WSHSY and SAAADI. The CDR3 sequence: CASRGRDRGNYEQYF. Written as DNA, the CDR3 is TGCGCCAGCAGGGGAAGGGACAGGGGTAACTACGAGCAGTACTTC.

J is TRBJ1-3 and V is TRBV5-4; 8 bases are shared with TRBD1. The V gene's germline CDR1 is SGHNT and CDR2 YYREEE (reference sequence). Unmatched junction bases numbered 7, after V lost 2 bases and J lost 3 bases. This CDR3 comprises 16 residues. CDR3 nucleotide sequence: TGTGCCAGCAGCTTCAACGGACAGGGTGGTGGAAACACCATATATTTT. Protein product: CASSFNGQGGGNTIYF.

This clone occurred a few times. The chain joins TRBV2 to TRBJ1-5; 7 positions match TRBD1. Germline CDR1 is SNHLY and CDR2 is FYNNEI. The trim removed 6 bases at V and 9 bases at J, leaving 8 bases unmatched. The CDR3 runs 13 residues. CDR3 protein: CASRAGGLVPQHF. CDR3 in DNA: TGTGCCAGCAGGGCAGGGGGTCTTGTGCCCCAGCATTTT. Drawing the rest from reference TRBV2 and TRBJ1-5, the complete variable domain is EPEVTQTPSHQVTQMGQEVILRCVPISNHLYFYWYRQILGQKVEFLVSFYNNEISEKSEIFDDQFSVERPDGSNFTLKIRSTKLEDSAMYFCASRAGGLVPQHFGDGTRLSIL.

This rearrangement joins TRBV7-2 to TRBJ2-2; 10 bases align to TRBD1. V lost 5 bases to trimming and J lost 8 bases; unmatched junction nucleotides: 5. Germline loops: CDR1 SGHTA, CDR2 FQGNSA. The CDR3 is made up of 14 amino acids. The CDR3 region has the DNA TGTGCCAGCAGCGTCGACAGGGGGCCGGGGGAGCTGTTTTTT. This codes for CASSVDRGPGELFF.

The gene calls are TRBV15 and TRBJ2-1; 8 bases agree with TRBD2. V shed 5 bases, J shed 5 bases, and the junction held 8 bases outside the gene matches. The CDR3 has 15 residues. Germline CDR1 reads LNHNV; CDR2 reads YYDKDF (reference sequence). In DNA form, the CDR3 reads TGTGCCACCAGCCGGGGAGCGGGGGCAAACAATGAGCAGTTCTTC. It encodes CATSRGAGANNEQFF.

The rearrangement uses TRBV7-8 and TRBJ1-5; the match to TRBD1 covers 7 bases. The CDR3 sequence is 16 residues long. The V and J ends lost 6 bases and 2 bases, in that order; junction bases with no gene match: 10. Looked up from germline, CDR1 is SGHVS and CDR2 is FQNEAQ. The CDR3 reads CASSSNRGGGNQPQHF. CDR3 bases: TGTGCCAGCAGTTCCAACAGGGGTGGAGGCAATCAGCCCCAGCATTTT.

The rearrangement joins TRBV30 to TRBJ1-1, with 7 bases matching TRBD1. The J segment lost 4 bases and the V segment lost 2 bases, leaving 13 bases of the junction unmatched. This CDR3 contains 16 residues. Germline V gene sequence: CDR1 GTSNPN, CDR2 SVGIG (reference sequence). In DNA form, the CDR3 reads TGTGCCTGGAGTCTTGGTTACAGGGGCTGGGCCACTGAAGCTTTCTTT. It yields the protein CAWSLGYRGWATEAFF.

The chain links TRBV27 to TRBJ2-5, with 10 nucleotides matching TRBD2. Germline V CDR1 and CDR2: MNHEY, SMNVEV (reference sequence). This CDR3 comprises 14 residues. The V segment lost 5 bases and the J segment 4 bases; nucleotides outside the gene matches: 4. CDR3 in DNA: TGTGCCAGCAGTCCAGCGGGGGGGATAGAGACCCAGTACTTC. This gives the protein CASSPAGGIETQYF.

V is TRBV27 and J is TRBJ1-1; possible D gene TRBD1, 5 bases. This CDR3 spans 16 amino acids. Germline lookup yields CDR1 MNHEY and CDR2 SMNVEV (reference sequence). The V end lost 6 bases, the J end lost 6 bases, and 23 bases lay between the germline ends. CDR3 nucleotide sequence: TGTGCCAGCAGGAAATGGAGGGGAACAGCGGACGCTGAAGCTTTCTTT. Its translation is CASRKWRGTADAEAFF.

This clone has only a few counts. This chain joins TRBV4-2 and TRBJ1-5, with 8 bases aligning to TRBD1. V gave up 6 bases and J gave up 8 bases; unmatched junction bases: 12. This CDR3 is built from 15 residues. Germline V lookup: CDR1 LGHNA, CDR2 YNFKEQ. The CDR3 sequence: CASSNRGQGQEPQHF. CDR3 sequence (DNA): TGTGCCAGCAGTAATCGAGGACAGGGACAGGAGCCCCAGCATTTT.